The source of this T cell receptor (beta chain) is a study of T cells after yellow fever vaccination. Findings and caveats of the study: CD4 and CD8 compartments shared a small share of clonotypes.

The V segment lost 2 bases and the J segment 5 bases; nucleotides outside the gene matches: 8. Per the germline V gene, CDR1 is MNHEY and CDR2 is SVGEGT. CDR3 length: 16 residues. The 5'RACE template-switching step produced TCR cDNA and added a universal primer site and UMIs. Via MiXCR, TCRdb re-called the 5' RACE reads, giving one row per CDR3 protein. The sample consists of 500,000 to 650,000 distinct CDR3 sequences, over 9% of them appearing once. Notes on this clonotype: Antigen specificity is unknown.

The clonotype originates from a man in his thirties or forties who received the YFV17D yellow fever vaccine. The specimen comprised PBMCs, sampled on the day of the yellow fever booster vaccination. The chain employs TRBV6-2 or TRBV6-3 and TRBJ2-1; 8 bases align to TRBD2. The CDR3 protein is CASSYGLAGRNNEQFF. CDR3 bases: TGTGCCAGCAGTTACGGCCTAGCGGGCCGAAACAATGAGCAGTTCTTC.